Presented here are 16 T cell receptor beta chains from one specimen sequenced in a study of cytomegalovirus exposure and HLA in healthy donors. Researchers ran the PCR with 60 Vbeta and 13 Jbeta primers. Libraries were prepared by immunoSEQ multiplex PCR; TCRdb keeps only in-frame clonotypes and omits some of them. The sample lists about 180,000 clones, over 65% occurring once. The sample consisted of PBMCs. The receptors here all came from a young man in good health and CMV-seronegative.

The V gene is TRBV25-1, the J gene TRBJ1-4; TRBD1 matches at 9 bases. The junction had 12 bases not matched to a gene; V was cut back by 3 bases and J by 10 bases. CDR1 and CDR2 (germline): MGHDK, SYGVNS. This CDR3 is 16 amino acids long. CDR3 sequence (DNA): TGTGCCAGCAGTGATAGATCCGGGACAGGGAGTTTAAAACTGTTTTTT. It translates to CASSDRSGTGSLKLFF.

CDR3 coding DNA: TGTGCCAGCAGCTTAGGGGCGGGGATCAAGTACAATGAGCAGTTCTTC. It codes for CASSLGAGIKYNEQFF. The genes are TRBV13 and TRBJ2-1; TRBD2 might be the D (6 bases). The CDR3 loop spans 16 amino acids. Germline V gives CDR1 PRHDT, CDR2 FYEKMQ (reference sequence). V was pared by 0 bases and J by 4 bases, with 13 bases between.

The J gene is TRBJ1-6, the V gene TRBV4-2, with 10 bases identical to TRBD1. Looked up from germline, CDR1 is LGHNA and CDR2 is YNFKEQ. With 0 bases clipped from V and 9 bases from J, the junction kept 5 bases outside the gene matches. This CDR3 has 16 amino acids. The CDR3 DNA reads as TGTGCCAGCAGCCAAGATGACGGGACAGGGGCTTCACCCCTCCACTTT. This sequence encodes CASSQDDGTGASPLHF.

This clone was counted only a few times. V gene TRBV20-1 combines with J gene TRBJ1-3; no definite D call. Germline V gene sequence: CDR1 DFQATT, CDR2 SNEGSKA (reference sequence). The length of the CDR3 is 11 residues. Deletions cut 3 bases from V and 4 bases from J, with 4 bases between. The CDR3 sequence is CSASGGNTIYF. CDR3 coding DNA: TGCAGTGCTAGCGGGGGAAACACCATATATTTT.

This chain joins TRBV30 and TRBJ2-3; no reliable D call. This CDR3 region has 13 residues. Germline V CDR1 and CDR2: GTSNPN, SVGIG (reference sequence). Trimming shortened V by 0 bases and J by 6 bases, and 10 bases separated the two germline ends. Here the CDR3 reads CAWSVALPDTQYF. CDR3 in DNA: TGTGCCTGGAGTGTAGCCCTCCCTGATACGCAGTATTTT.

The V call is TRBV7-2, the J call TRBJ2-5, with 8 bases identical to TRBD2. The germline V gene has CDR1 SGHTA and CDR2 FQGNSA. V lost 5 bases to trimming and J lost 2 bases; unmatched junction nucleotides: 16. The CDR3 covers 18 residues. CDR3 loop: CASSARPLGGGGQETQYF. DNA of the CDR3: TGTGCCAGCAGCGCCCGGCCCCTGGGGGGCGGGGGGCAAGAGACCCAGTACTTC.

This chain joins TRBV6-1 and TRBJ1-2; a weak D match, TRBD1 (6 bases). The CDR3 spans 13 residues. The germline gives CDR1 MNHNS, CDR2 SASEGT. The V end was cut by 6 bases, the J end by 6 bases, with 14 bases between. CDR3 coding DNA: TGTGCCAGCAGCCTCCGGGACACCCATGGCTACACCTTC. Protein product: CASSLRDTHGYTF.

This chain uses TRBV6-6 with TRBJ2-7; 12 bases map to TRBD2. V shed 2 bases and J 3 bases; nucleotides not matched to a gene: 2. The germline CDR1 and CDR2 sequences are MNHNY and SVGAGI (reference sequence). CDR3 size: 15 residues. The CDR3 DNA reads as TGTGCCAGCAGTTACCCGGGACTAGCGGGCTACGAGCAGTACTTC. Translating it yields CASSYPGLAGYEQYF.

The CDR3: CASRPLAGVETQYF. CDR3 coding DNA: TGTGCCAGCCGCCCGTTGGCAGGGGTGGAGACCCAGTACTTC. This sequence joins TRBV27 and TRBJ2-5, with D possibly matching TRBD1 (6 bases). Germline CDR1 MNHEY, CDR2 SMNVEV (reference sequence). Trimming removed 8 bases at V and 5 bases at J, with 18 bases between. The CDR3 spans 14 residues.

CDR3 sequence reads: CASSRQYSNQPQHF. The CDR3 DNA sequence: TGTGCCAGCAGTCGACAGTATAGCAATCAGCCCCAGCATTTT. The chain links TRBV2 to TRBJ1-5; tentative D call: TRBD1 (5 bases). The CDR3 runs 14 residues. V was shortened by 5 bases and J by 0 bases, with 8 bases between the two germline ends. Germline CDR1 is SNHLY and CDR2 is FYNNEI.

The chain is built from TRBV28 and TRBJ2-7; 11 bases line up with TRBD2. With 4 bases clipped from V and 9 bases from J, the junction kept 11 bases outside the gene matches. In germline, CDR1 is MDHEN, CDR2 SYDVKM. This CDR3 has 15 residues. CDR3 residues: CASSYRLAGPLGQYF. CDR3 DNA: TGTGCCAGCAGTTACCGACTAGCGGGGCCGCTGGGGCAGTACTTC.

The chain links TRBV13 to TRBJ2-4, with D possibly being TRBD2 (5 bases). CDR1 is PRHDT, CDR2 FYEKMQ, per germline (reference sequence). This CDR3 contains 17 residues. V was cut by 0 bases and J by 7 bases, with 19 bases left in between. This chain's CDR3 is CASSLGASSLRRNIQYF. The CDR3, as DNA: TGTGCCAGCAGCTTAGGTGCTAGCAGCCTCAGGAGGAACATTCAGTACTTC.

This chain connects TRBV11-2 to TRBJ2-7; 8 nucleotides align to TRBD1. Germline trimming cut 6 bases from V and 9 bases from J; bases unmatched to any gene: 13. There are 14 residues in the CDR3. Germline-derived CDR1 and CDR2 are SGHAT and FQNNGV. The CDR3 loop is CASRMTGVGSAQYF. CDR3 coding DNA: TGTGCCAGCAGAATGACAGGGGTCGGTTCTGCGCAGTACTTC.

The chain is built from TRBV5-6 and TRBJ2-3, with D maybe TRBD2 (6 bases). The CDR3 length is 16 residues. The germline V gene encodes CDR1 SGHDT and CDR2 YYEEEE. Trimming took off 2 bases at V and 5 bases at J, with 18 bases between the two ends. DNA for the CDR3: TGTGCCAGCAGCTTTAGGTACGGTGGAGGGCGAGATACGCAGTATTTT. It specifies CASSFRYGGGRDTQYF.

The chain employs TRBV7-2 and TRBJ2-7; D call uncertain. The CDR3 is 13 amino acids. Germline CDR1 SGHTA, CDR2 FQGNSA. V lost 1 base to trimming and J lost 6 bases, with 10 bases between them. In nucleotides, the CDR3 is TGTGCCAGCAGCTTAGACCTATGGGCCGAGCAGTACTTC. It translates to CASSLDLWAEQYF.

This clone was observed a few times. The V and J genes are TRBV6-4 and TRBJ1-2; TRBD1 is a possible D gene (6 bases). This CDR3 comprises 14 residues. Germline V CDR1 and CDR2: MRHNA, SNTAGT. Trimming left V 2 bases short and J 7 bases short, with 14 bases between. The DNA of the CDR3 is TGTGCCAGCAGTGACCCACCCGGACAGACTGGCTACACCTTC. Translated: CASSDPPGQTGYTF.